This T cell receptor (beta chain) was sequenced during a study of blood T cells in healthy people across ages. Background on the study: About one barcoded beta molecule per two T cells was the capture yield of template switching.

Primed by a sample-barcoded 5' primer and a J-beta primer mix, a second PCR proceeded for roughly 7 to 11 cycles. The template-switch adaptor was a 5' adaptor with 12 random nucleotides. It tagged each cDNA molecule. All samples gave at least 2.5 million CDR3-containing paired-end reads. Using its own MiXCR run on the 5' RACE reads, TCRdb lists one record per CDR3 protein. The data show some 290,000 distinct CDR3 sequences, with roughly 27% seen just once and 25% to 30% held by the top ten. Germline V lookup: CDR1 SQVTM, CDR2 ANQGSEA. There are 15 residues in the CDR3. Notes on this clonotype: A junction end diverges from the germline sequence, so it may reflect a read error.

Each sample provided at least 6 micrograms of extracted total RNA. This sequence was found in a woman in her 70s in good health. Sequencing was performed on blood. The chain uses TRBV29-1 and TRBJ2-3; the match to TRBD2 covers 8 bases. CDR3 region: CGVSGGRKSTDTQYF. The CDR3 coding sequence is TGCGGCGTTTCGGGAGGGCGGAAATCAACAGATACGCAGTATTTT.